Here is one TCR beta chain with its context. The data were taken from a study of blood T cell repertoires in COVID-19. At the level of the study: T cells, B-cell-depleted T cells, or PBMCs provided the cDNA or gDNA that served as material.

This CDR3 region has 12 residues. Trimming took 7 bases from V and 1 from J, leaving 7 bases between them. From germline, CDR1 is ENHRY and CDR2 SYGVKD. Using immunoSEQ multiplex PCR, the repertoire was profiled, and TCRdb retains in-frame clones only, with some absent. The profile shows about 270,000 clones, about 85% of them singletons. The rearrangement links TRBV10-3 to TRBJ1-2; perhaps TRBD1 as D (6 bases). This receptor was taken from a human donor in a cohort sampled during active COVID-19. The sequenced material came from peripheral blood. CDR3 DNA sequence: TGTGCCATCAAGGACAGTAACTATGGCTACACCTTC. Translated: CAIKDSNYGYTF.